The rows below give T cell receptor beta chains drawn from one sample of a study of blood T cell repertoires in COVID-19. TCRdb's table, derived via immunoSEQ multiplex PCR, lists solely in-frame clones and lacks some. The data hold over 95,000 clones, with roughly 81% observed a single time. Sequenced: peripheral blood. These receptors all stem from a man aged 35-49 years with acute or convalescent COVID-19. Each CDR3 is given with its conserved first and last residue. Each record gives: J gene, D gene, V gene, clone size, CDR3 protein, CDR3 DNA. The D gene is left open where the match is weak. Not every row has a clone size; where given, it reads once, few, many or a size class.

J: TRBJ1-6; D: NA; V: TRBV7-8; size: NA; CDR3: CASSSATGPPNSPLHF; DNA: TGTGCCAGCAGCTCCGCCACAGGTCCCCCTAATTCACCCCTCCACTTT
J: TRBJ2-1; D: NA; V: TRBV11-1; size: NA; CDR3: CASSTRGGGSINEQFF; DNA: TGTGCCAGCAGCACTAGGGGCGGGGGCTCCATCAATGAGCAGTTCTTC
J: TRBJ2-1; D: TRBD2; V: TRBV6-1; size: NA; CDR3: CASSALLAGGQDEQFF; DNA: TGTGCCAGCAGTGCTCTACTAGCGGGGGGGCAAGATGAGCAGTTCTTC
J: TRBJ1-1; D: NA; V: TRBV11-2; size: NA; CDR3: CASSLVKTQVAGSTEAFF; DNA: TGTGCCAGCAGCTTAGTAAAAACGCAGGTCGCGGGGAGCACTGAAGCTTTCTTT
J: TRBJ2-1; D: NA; V: TRBV4-1; size: NA; CDR3: CASSQAQGRNEQFF; DNA: TGCGCCAGCAGCCAAGCACAGGGGAGGAATGAGCAGTTCTTC
J: TRBJ2-3; D: NA; V: TRBV11-2; size: NA; CDR3: CASSLPTDTQYF; DNA: TGTGCCAGCAGCTTACCTACAGATACGCAGTATTTT
J: TRBJ1-4; D: NA; V: TRBV5-1; size: NA; CDR3: CASSLAGGREKLFF; DNA: TGCGCCAGCAGCTTGGCCGGGGGGCGGGAAAAACTGTTTTTT
J: TRBJ2-2; D: TRBD2; V: TRBV4-2; size: NA; CDR3: CASSQDREPGGTGELFF; DNA: TGTGCCAGCAGCCAAGATCGAGAGCCGGGGGGAACCGGGGAGCTGTTTTTT
J: TRBJ2-1; D: TRBD2; V: TRBV10-2; size: NA; CDR3: CASKSGGASIDYNEQFF; DNA: TGCGCCAGCAAAAGCGGGGGGGCCAGTATAGACTACAATGAGCAGTTCTTC
J: TRBJ1-2; D: TRBD1; V: TRBV2; size: NA; CDR3: CASNYRGLYGYTF; DNA: TGTGCCAGCAACTATAGGGGGCTCTATGGCTACACCTTC
J: TRBJ1-5; D: NA; V: TRBV2; size: NA; CDR3: CASSGQINNQPQHF; DNA: TGTGCCAGCAGTGGACAGATTAACAATCAGCCCCAGCATTTT
J: TRBJ2-5; D: TRBD1; V: TRBV7-8; size: once; CDR3: CASSLSYRGTQYF; DNA: TGTGCCAGCAGCTTATCTTACAGGGGGACCCAGTACTTC
J: TRBJ1-2; D: TRBD1; V: TRBV19; size: NA; CDR3: CASSPTGTVLYGYTF; DNA: TGTGCCAGTAGTCCCACCGGGACAGTCCTCTATGGCTACACCTTC
J: TRBJ2-1; D: NA; V: TRBV27; size: NA; CDR3: CASSPQGYEQFF; DNA: TGTGCCAGCAGTCCCCAGGGCTATGAGCAGTTCTTC
J: TRBJ2-5; D: NA; V: TRBV7-3; size: medium-sized; CDR3: CASSLDWNQETQYF; DNA: TGTGCCAGCAGCTTGGACTGGAACCAAGAGACCCAGTACTTC
J: TRBJ2-7; D: NA; V: TRBV4-3; size: NA; CDR3: CASSQDARVTYEQYF; DNA: TGCGCCAGCAGCCAAGATGCCAGGGTCACCTACGAGCAGTACTTC
J: TRBJ1-6; D: NA; V: TRBV30; size: NA; CDR3: CASTPTYNSPLHF; DNA: TGTGCTTCTACCCCCACCTATAATTCACCCCTCCACTTT
J: TRBJ1-5; D: TRBD1; V: TRBV5-6; size: NA; CDR3: CASSARPGTGLVGPQHF; DNA: TGTGCCAGCAGCGCCCGACCCGGGACAGGCCTGGTGGGACCCCAGCATTTT
J: TRBJ2-3; D: TRBD1; V: TRBV6-6; size: NA; CDR3: CASTRDRVSDTQYF; DNA: TGTGCCAGCACCCGCGACAGGGTTTCAGATACGCAGTATTTT
J: TRBJ2-2; D: NA; V: TRBV13; size: NA; CDR3: CASSTQTGELFF; DNA: TGTGCCAGCAGCACACAGACCGGAGAGCTGTTTTTT
J: TRBJ2-4; D: NA; V: TRBV27; size: NA; CDR3: CASSSRPLGAADIQYF; DNA: TGTGCCAGCAGCTCGCGGCCCTTAGGGGCGGCTGACATTCAGTACTTC
J: TRBJ2-3; D: NA; V: TRBV6-5; size: NA; CDR3: CASSSSGFRTDTQYF; DNA: TGTGCCAGCAGTTCGTCGGGGTTTCGAACAGATACGCAGTATTTT
J: TRBJ2-1; D: NA; V: TRBV5-1; size: NA; CDR3: CASSLASLAWFNEQFF; DNA: TGCGCCAGCAGCTTGGCCAGTCTAGCTTGGTTCAATGAGCAGTTCTTC
J: TRBJ2-3; D: TRBD2; V: TRBV4-1; size: NA; CDR3: CASSQGLAGDPTDTQYF; DNA: TGCGCCAGCAGCCAGGGCCTCGCGGGGGACCCCACAGATACGCAGTATTTT
J: TRBJ2-1; D: TRBD2; V: TRBV9; size: NA; CDR3: CASSFPSGGSSYNEQFF; DNA: TGTGCCAGCAGCTTCCCATCCGGGGGGAGCTCCTACAATGAGCAGTTCTTC
J: TRBJ2-7; D: NA; V: TRBV5-1; size: NA; CDR3: CASSLGGADEQYF; DNA: TGCGCCAGCAGCCTAGGGGGGGCCGACGAGCAGTACTTC
J: TRBJ2-5; D: NA; V: TRBV4-1; size: NA; CDR3: CASSQDGGVQETQYF; DNA: TGCGCCAGCAGCCAAGATGGAGGGGTCCAAGAGACCCAGTACTTC
J: TRBJ1-1; D: NA; V: TRBV7-2; size: NA; CDR3: CASKSRGSAFF; DNA: TGTGCCAGCAAAAGCCGGGGATCTGCTTTCTTT
J: TRBJ2-2; D: TRBD2; V: TRBV6-4; size: NA; CDR3: CASSASGGNPGELFF; DNA: TGTGCCAGCAGTGCGTCGGGGGGGAACCCCGGGGAGCTGTTTTTT
J: TRBJ1-2; D: NA; V: TRBV7-2; size: NA; CDR3: CASSLELILGAYGYTF; DNA: TGTGCCAGCAGCTTAGAACTTATTCTAGGGGCCTATGGCTACACCTTC
J: TRBJ1-4; D: NA; V: TRBV19; size: NA; CDR3: CASNQDQGEKLFF; DNA: TGTGCCAGTAATCAGGACCAGGGCGAAAAACTGTTTTTT
J: TRBJ2-3; D: TRBD2; V: TRBV7-9; size: NA; CDR3: CASSSFVGGSTDTQYF; DNA: TGTGCCAGCAGTTCTTTTGTGGGGGGGAGCACAGATACGCAGTATTTT
J: TRBJ1-2; D: TRBD1; V: TRBV2; size: NA; CDR3: CASRQGEGTYGYTF; DNA: TGTGCCAGCAGACAGGGGGAAGGCACCTATGGCTACACCTTC
J: TRBJ2-4; D: TRBD1; V: TRBV6-6; size: few; CDR3: CASSSGTVGSIQYF; DNA: TGTGCCAGCAGTTCCGGGACAGTGGGAAGCATTCAGTACTTC
J: TRBJ1-2; D: TRBD1; V: TRBV18; size: NA; CDR3: CASSPGGQGFDGYTF; DNA: TGTGCCAGCTCACCCGGAGGACAGGGATTTGATGGCTACACCTTC
J: TRBJ2-6; D: NA; V: TRBV4-3; size: NA; CDR3: CASSQGRGGANVLTF; DNA: TGCGCCAGCAGCCAAGGGCGGGGTGGGGCCAACGTCCTGACTTTC
J: TRBJ1-2; D: NA; V: TRBV24-1; size: NA; CDR3: CATSDLLGGYTF; DNA: TGTGCCACCAGTGATTTATTGGGCGGCTACACCTTC
J: TRBJ2-5; D: NA; V: TRBV9; size: NA; CDR3: CASSVGETDQETQYF; DNA: TGTGCCAGCAGCGTGGGAGAAACAGACCAAGAGACCCAGTACTTC
J: TRBJ2-3; D: TRBD2; V: TRBV12-3/TRBV12-4; size: NA; CDR3: CATRTSGGVTQYF; DNA: TGTGCCACAAGGACTAGCGGGGGGGTGACGCAGTATTTT
J: TRBJ1-3; D: TRBD1; V: TRBV5-5; size: NA; CDR3: CASSLDPGGGNTIYF; DNA: TGTGCCAGCAGCTTGGACCCAGGGGGCGGAAACACCATATATTTT
J: TRBJ1-2; D: TRBD1; V: TRBV4-1; size: NA; CDR3: CASSRSPATGEYGYTF; DNA: TGCGCCAGCAGCCGATCCCCAGCGACAGGGGAATATGGCTACACCTTC
J: TRBJ1-5; D: TRBD1; V: TRBV2; size: NA; CDR3: CASRKRQGHSNQPQHF; DNA: TGTGCCAGCAGGAAAAGACAGGGACATAGCAATCAGCCCCAGCATTTT
J: TRBJ1-1; D: TRBD1; V: TRBV19; size: NA; CDR3: CASSILGQVSHTEAFF; DNA: TGTGCCAGTAGTATTTTGGGACAGGTCTCCCACACTGAAGCTTTCTTT
J: TRBJ2-2; D: NA; V: TRBV18; size: NA; CDR3: CASSPPEGANTGELFF; DNA: TGTGCCAGCTCACCGCCCGAGGGAGCCAACACCGGGGAGCTGTTTTTT
J: TRBJ1-5; D: NA; V: TRBV2; size: NA; CDR3: CASSEVGGFGYSNQPQHF; DNA: TGTGCCAGCAGTGAAGTTGGAGGATTTGGCTATAGCAATCAGCCCCAGCATTTT